This T cell receptor (beta chain) is from a study of blood T cell repertoires in COVID-19 (dated by TCRdb to about 2020). Context from the whole study: Samples covering the acute and convalescent phases of COVID-19 were provided by collaborators in the United States, Italy and Spain. HLA class I and class II types, where available, came from metadata supplied by the sample provider rather than from assay-based typing. The repertoires were made available in a free public database intended to serve as a resource for research on the immune response to SARS-CoV-2. Sample metadata almost always included a de-identified subject ID, COVID-19 status, age in years and sex. The material from the prospective study consisted of cDNA or gDNA derived from T cells, B-cell-depleted T cells, or PBMCs. The samples were drawn from the first 160 participants of the ongoing ImmuneRACE study and from some 1,300 subjects provided by 6 global collaborators. The dataset comprised deeply sampled blood TCRbeta repertoires from subjects exposed to, actively infected with, or recovered from COVID-19. What the study reported, not specific to this receptor: Clinical and demographic metadata were provided uncurated, with the amount varying by source and participant.

Including cysteine and phenylalanine, the CDR3 has 12 amino acids. The CDR3 DNA has 36 bases and is translated from base 1. V gives up 3 bases and J gives up 4 bases, and the segment between their germline ends measures 9 bases. CDR1 and CDR2 are read off the germline V gene as SQVTM and ANQGSEA. Remarks on this clone: Its target antigen remains unknown. Base-call qualities are not available, and no considerably larger clone is one nucleotide away.

The immunoSEQ Assay, a bias-controlled multiplex PCR, was used to amplify TCRbeta CDR3 regions from genomic DNA. As for the original processing: The number of nucleated cells in each sample was estimated by amplification of reference gene primers within the assay. To quantify the absolute abundance of each unique TCRbeta CDR3 rearrangement, sequence reads were collapsed and filtered. For each sample, productive Simpson clonality was calculated by taking the square root of Simpson's diversity index across productive rearrangements. In its TCRdb copy, this immuneACCESS table keeps in-frame sequences only and misses some clones. Where compared with another copy, unresolved V genes explain less than half of these, and the others have no known cause. The V and J calls and clone size were taken over from that table, and D and trimming were inferred from the DNA. The sample has under 150,000 clones on record, 75% to 90% of them singletons. Roughly 3% of the sample belongs to the ten largest clones.

Each collaborating institution followed its own protocols to collect whole blood in K2EDTA tubes. Collaborator samples were shipped for TCRbeta analysis as frozen whole blood, isolated PBMCs, or DNA extracted from either sample type. Recombination joined TRBV29-1 with TRBJ2-5, with the identity of the D gene unclear. Sequenced sample: peripheral blood. This clonotype was obtained from a woman in her sixties with active COVID-19. The CDR3 loop reads CSVESSAETQYF. Read as DNA, the sequence is TGCAGCGTTGAGTCCAGCGCAGAGACCCAGTACTTC.